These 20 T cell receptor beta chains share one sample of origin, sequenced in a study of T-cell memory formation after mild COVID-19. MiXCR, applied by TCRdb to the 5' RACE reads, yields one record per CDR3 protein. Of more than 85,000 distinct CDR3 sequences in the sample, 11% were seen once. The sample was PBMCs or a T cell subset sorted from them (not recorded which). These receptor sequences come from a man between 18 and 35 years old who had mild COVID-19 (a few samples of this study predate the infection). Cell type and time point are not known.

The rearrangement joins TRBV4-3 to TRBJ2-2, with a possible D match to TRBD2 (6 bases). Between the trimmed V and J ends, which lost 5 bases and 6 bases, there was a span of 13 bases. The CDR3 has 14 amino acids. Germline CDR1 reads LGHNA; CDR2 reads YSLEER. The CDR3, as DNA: TGCGCCAGCAGCTTAGGGGACTTCGCCGGGGAGCTGTTTTTT. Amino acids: CASSLGDFAGELFF.

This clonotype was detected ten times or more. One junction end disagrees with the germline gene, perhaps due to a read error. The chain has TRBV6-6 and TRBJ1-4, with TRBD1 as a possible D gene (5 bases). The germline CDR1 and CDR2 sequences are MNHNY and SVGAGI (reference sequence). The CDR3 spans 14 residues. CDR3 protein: CASRSLKAREGICF. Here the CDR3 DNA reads TGTGCCAGCAGATCCTTAAAAGCCAGGGAGGGAATCTGTTTT.

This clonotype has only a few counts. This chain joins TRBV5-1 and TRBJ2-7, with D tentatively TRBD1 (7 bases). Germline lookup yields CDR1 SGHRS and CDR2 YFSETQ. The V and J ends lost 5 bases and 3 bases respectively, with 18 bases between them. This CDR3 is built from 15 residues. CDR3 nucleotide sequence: TGCGCCAGCAGACCGGACAGGTCAGCGGGCTACGAGCAGTACTTC. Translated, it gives CASRPDRSAGYEQYF.

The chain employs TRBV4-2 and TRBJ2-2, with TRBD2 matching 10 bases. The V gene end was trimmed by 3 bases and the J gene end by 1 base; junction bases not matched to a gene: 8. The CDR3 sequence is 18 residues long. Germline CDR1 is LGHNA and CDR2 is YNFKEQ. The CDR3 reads CASSHAYSSGGNTGELFF. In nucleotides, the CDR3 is TGTGCCAGCAGCCATGCTTACTCTAGCGGGGGGAACACCGGGGAGCTGTTTTTT.

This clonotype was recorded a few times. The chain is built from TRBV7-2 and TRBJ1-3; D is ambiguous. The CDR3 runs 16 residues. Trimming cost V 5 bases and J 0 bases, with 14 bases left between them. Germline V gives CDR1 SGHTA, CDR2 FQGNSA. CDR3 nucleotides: TGTGCCAGCAGCCCTTACAACCGGGGCTCTGGAAACACCATATATTTT. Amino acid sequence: CASSPYNRGSGNTIYF.

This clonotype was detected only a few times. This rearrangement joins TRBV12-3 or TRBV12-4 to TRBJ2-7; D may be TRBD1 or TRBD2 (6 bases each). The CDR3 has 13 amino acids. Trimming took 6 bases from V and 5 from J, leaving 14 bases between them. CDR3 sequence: CASRTGAGHEQYF. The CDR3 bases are TGTGCCAGCAGAACGGGGGCCGGCCACGAGCAGTACTTC.

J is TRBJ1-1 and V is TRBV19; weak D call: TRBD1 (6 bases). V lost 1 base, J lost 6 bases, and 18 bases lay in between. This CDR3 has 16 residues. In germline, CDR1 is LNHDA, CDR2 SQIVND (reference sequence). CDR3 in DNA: TGTGCCAGTAGTATAGGAGTGAACAGGGTTGGCGCTGAAGCTTTCTTT. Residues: CASSIGVNRVGAEAFF.

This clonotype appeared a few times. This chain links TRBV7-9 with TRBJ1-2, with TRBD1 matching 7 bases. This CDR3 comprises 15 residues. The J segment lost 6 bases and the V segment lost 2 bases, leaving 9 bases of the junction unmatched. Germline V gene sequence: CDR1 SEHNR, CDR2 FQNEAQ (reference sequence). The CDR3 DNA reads TGTGCCAGCAGCTTATCGACAGGGAGTCGAGATGGCTACACCTTC. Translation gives CASSLSTGSRDGYTF. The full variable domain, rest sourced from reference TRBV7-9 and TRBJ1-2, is DTGVSQNPRHKITKRGQNVTFRCDPISEHNRLYWYRQTLGQGPEFLTYFQNEAQLEKSRLLSDRFSAERPKGSFSTLEIQRTEQGDSAMYLCASSLSTGSRDGYTFGSGTRLTVV.

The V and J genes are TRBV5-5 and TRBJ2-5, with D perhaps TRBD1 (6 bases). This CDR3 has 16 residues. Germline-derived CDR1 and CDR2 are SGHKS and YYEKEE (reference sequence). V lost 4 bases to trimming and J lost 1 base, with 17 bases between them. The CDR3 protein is CASSEEPGHFQETQYF. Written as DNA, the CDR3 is TGTGCCAGCAGCGAGGAACCGGGACATTTCCAAGAGACCCAGTACTTC.

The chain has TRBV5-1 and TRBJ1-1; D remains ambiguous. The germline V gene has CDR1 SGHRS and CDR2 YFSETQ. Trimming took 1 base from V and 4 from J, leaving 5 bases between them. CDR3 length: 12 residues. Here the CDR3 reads CASSLKGTEAFF. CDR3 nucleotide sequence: TGCGCCAGCAGCTTGAAGGGCACTGAAGCTTTCTTT.

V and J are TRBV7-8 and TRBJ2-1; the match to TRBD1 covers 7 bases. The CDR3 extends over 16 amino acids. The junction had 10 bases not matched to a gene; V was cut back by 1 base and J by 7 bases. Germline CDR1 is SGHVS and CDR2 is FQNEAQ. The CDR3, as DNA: TGTGCCAGCAGCTTAGATATTAGGGGGCGCGGGAATGAGCAGTTCTTC. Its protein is CASSLDIRGRGNEQFF.

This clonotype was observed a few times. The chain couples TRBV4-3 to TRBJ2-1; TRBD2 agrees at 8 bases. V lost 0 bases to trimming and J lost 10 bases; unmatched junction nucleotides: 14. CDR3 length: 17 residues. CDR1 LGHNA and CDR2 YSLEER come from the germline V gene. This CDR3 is CASSQDGSGGMEGEQFF. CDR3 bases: TGCGCCAGCAGCCAAGATGGCAGCGGGGGAATGGAGGGGGAGCAGTTCTTC.

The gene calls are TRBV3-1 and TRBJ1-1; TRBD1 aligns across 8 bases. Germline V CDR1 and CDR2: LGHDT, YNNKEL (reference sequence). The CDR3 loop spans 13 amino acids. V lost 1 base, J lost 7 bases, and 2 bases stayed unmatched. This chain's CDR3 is CASSQGGTGEAFF. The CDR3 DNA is TGTGCCAGCAGCCAAGGCGGGACAGGTGAAGCTTTCTTT.

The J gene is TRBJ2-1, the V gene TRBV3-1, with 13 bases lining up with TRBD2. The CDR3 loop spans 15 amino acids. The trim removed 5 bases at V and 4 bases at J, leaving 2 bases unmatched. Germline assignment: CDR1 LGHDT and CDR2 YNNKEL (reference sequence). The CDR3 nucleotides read TGTGCCAGCAGCGGACTAGCGGGGGAGTACAATGAGCAGTTCTTC. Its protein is CASSGLAGEYNEQFF.

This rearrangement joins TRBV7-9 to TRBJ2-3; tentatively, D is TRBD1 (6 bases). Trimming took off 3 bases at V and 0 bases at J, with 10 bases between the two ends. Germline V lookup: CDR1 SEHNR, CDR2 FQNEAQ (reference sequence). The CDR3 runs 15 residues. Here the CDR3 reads CASSLLGGSTDTQYF. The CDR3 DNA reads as TGTGCCAGCAGCTTGTTAGGGGGAAGCACAGATACGCAGTATTTT.

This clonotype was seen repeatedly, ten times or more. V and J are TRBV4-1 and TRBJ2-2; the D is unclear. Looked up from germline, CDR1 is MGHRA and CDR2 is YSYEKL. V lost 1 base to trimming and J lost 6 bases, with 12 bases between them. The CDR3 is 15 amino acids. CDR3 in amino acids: CASSQGFRMPGELFF. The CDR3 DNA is TGCGCCAGCAGCCAAGGGTTCAGGATGCCCGGGGAGCTGTTTTTT.

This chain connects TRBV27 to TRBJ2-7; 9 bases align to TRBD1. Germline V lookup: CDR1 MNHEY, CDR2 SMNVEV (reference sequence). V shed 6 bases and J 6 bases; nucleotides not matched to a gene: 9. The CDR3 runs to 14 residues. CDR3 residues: CASRNRDRVAEQYF. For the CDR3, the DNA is TGTGCCAGCAGGAACCGGGACAGGGTCGCCGAGCAGTACTTC.

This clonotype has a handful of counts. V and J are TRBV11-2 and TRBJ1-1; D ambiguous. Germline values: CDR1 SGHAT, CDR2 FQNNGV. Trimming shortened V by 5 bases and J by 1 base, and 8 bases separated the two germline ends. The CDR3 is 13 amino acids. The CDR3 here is CASSAGRNTEAFF. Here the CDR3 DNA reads TGTGCCAGCAGCGCGGGGAGGAACACTGAAGCTTTCTTT.

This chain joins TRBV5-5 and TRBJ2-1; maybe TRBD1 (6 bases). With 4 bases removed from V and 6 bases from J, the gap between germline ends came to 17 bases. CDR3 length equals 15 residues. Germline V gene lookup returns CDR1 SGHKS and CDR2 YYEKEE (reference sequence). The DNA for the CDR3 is TGTGCCAGCAGCGGACTCGACAGGTTCTTCAATGAGCAGTTCTTC. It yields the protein CASSGLDRFFNEQFF.

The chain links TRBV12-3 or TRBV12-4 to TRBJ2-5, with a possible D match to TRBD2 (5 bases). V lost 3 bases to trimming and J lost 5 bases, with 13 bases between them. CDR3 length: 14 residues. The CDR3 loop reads CASSFVGWEETQYF. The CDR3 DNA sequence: TGTGCCAGCAGTTTCGTGGGCTGGGAGGAGACCCAGTACTTC.